The rows below give T cell receptor beta chains drawn from one sample of a study of CD8 T cells in ankylosing spondylitis. TCRdb called the 5' RACE reads again in MiXCR, with one record for every CDR3 protein. The profile covers roughly 30,000 distinct CDR3 sequences, with 30% appearing a single time and roughly 44% taken by the ten largest. Sequences were obtained from synovial fluid, either unsorted or a sorted T cell fraction (not recorded which). The source is a male donor with ankylosing spondylitis. Both conserved end residues are trimmed from each CDR3. Size values are once, few and many counts, or a class for expanded clones, and some rows have none.

ASSLLGSEDTQY many TRBJ2-3 TRBV12-3/TRBV12-4
ASSFRAGGQNEQF . TRBJ2-1 TRBV6-4
ASSPSLGTTEAF . TRBJ1-1 TRBV3-1
ASSAGLAGSSYEQY few TRBJ2-7 TRBV5-1
SVRRTGGAGETQY many TRBJ2-5 TRBV29-1
ASRAGTDNQPQH . TRBJ1-5 TRBV28
ASSWTLAPGELF few TRBJ2-2 TRBV2
SVEVPLAGGPGTGELF few TRBJ2-2 TRBV29-1
AIRTSGRNEQY once TRBJ2-7 TRBV2
ATRTTPYNEQF . TRBJ2-1 TRBV2
ASSSGTGDTGELF . TRBJ2-2 TRBV6-1
ASSLGFSYGYT few TRBJ1-2 TRBV7-8
ASRAGQGKAGELF once TRBJ2-2 TRBV5-1
ASSFSTNTGELF many TRBJ2-2 TRBV7-9
ASSLYPGQGDNEQF medium-sized TRBJ2-1 TRBV27
SATLAGEAYNEQF . TRBJ2-1 TRBV20-1
ASSPVGGGSPTYEQY . TRBJ2-7 TRBV5-1
ASSLDHNEQF . TRBJ2-1 TRBV12-3/TRBV12-4
ASRDGYNSPLH . TRBJ1-6 TRBV10-2
TAGATNTGELF . TRBJ2-2 TRBV24-1
ASSLGQGLGDTQY . TRBJ2-3 TRBV27